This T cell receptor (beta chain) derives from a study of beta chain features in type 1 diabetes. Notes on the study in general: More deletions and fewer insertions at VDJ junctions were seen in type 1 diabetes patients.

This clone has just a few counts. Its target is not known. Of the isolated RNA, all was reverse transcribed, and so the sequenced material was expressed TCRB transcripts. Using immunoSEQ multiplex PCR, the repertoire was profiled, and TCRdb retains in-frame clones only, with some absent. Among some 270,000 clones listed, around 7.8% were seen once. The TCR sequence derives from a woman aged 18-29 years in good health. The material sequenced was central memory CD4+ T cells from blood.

CDR3 sequence reads: CASRGTGRNTIYF. The CDR3 DNA is TGTGCCAGCCGAGGCACGGGACGAAACACCATATATTTT. V usage is TRBV6-5 and J usage is TRBJ1-3, with D maybe TRBD1 (5 bases). Germline CDR1 reads MNHEY; CDR2 reads SVGAGI. There are 13 residues in the CDR3. Trimming took 8 bases from V and 5 from J, leaving 13 bases between them.